This TCR beta chain was captured by sequencing in a study of T cells in Graves' hyperthyroidism and ophthalmopathy. Turning to the study itself: The blood sample was taken at first diagnosis, before treatment began. General study findings and limits: Model-based prediction identified ophthalmopathy a median around seven months prior to its onset.

Patients with uncontrolled infections, other autoimmune diseases, pregnancy or lactation were excluded. For this clonotype: As yet, its antigen is unknown.

Amplified TCR beta CDR3 regions came from RNA transcripts. The HTBI primer set drove a first-round RT-PCR of the TCR CDR3. Each CDR3 protein is one row after TCRdb ran MiXCR on the multiplex PCR reads. The repertoire holds around 500,000 distinct CDR3 sequences, approximately 23% seen once, with about 49% in the top ten. The CDR3 has 18 residues. V dropped 2 bases and J dropped 0 bases, with 19 bases sitting between them. Germline lookup yields CDR1 MNHEY and CDR2 SVGAGI. What was sequenced was blood. The chain links TRBV6-5 to TRBJ1-2; D is unclear. The sequence derives from a woman in her seventies with Graves' ophthalmopathy. CDR3 nucleotide sequence: TGTGCCAGCAGTTACGTTGGCCTTAGGGCGGCAGCTAACTATGGCTACACCTTC. This translates into CASSYVGLRAAANYGYTF.